This is a list of T cell receptor beta chains from one sample in a study of T cell responses to AZD1222 COVID-19 vaccine. Using immunoSEQ multiplex PCR, the repertoire was profiled, and TCRdb retains in-frame clones only, with some absent. The sample holds roughly 77,000 clones; approximately 90% are singletons and the top ten take 6% to 8.5%. Specimen: peripheral blood, collected on day 0 of MenACWY control vaccination. Receptors originate from an adult in good health. The CDR3 runs from the conserved cysteine through the conserved F or W. The D gene is left open where the match is weak. Size is stated for part of the rows, as once, few or many counts, or as a class when the clone is expanded.

length	size	J	V	D	CDR3	DNA
15	-	TRBJ2-3	TRBV5-6	-	CASSSDGLGTDTQYF	TGTGCCAGCAGCTCCGACGGGCTAGGCACAGATACGCAGTATTTT
13	once	TRBJ1-1	TRBV10-1	-	CASRKEQDTEAFF	TGCGCCAGCAGAAAGGAGCAGGACACTGAAGCTTTCTTT
14	few	TRBJ2-7	TRBV5-4	-	CASSLTGSSYEQYF	TGTGCCAGCAGCTTGACAGGGAGCTCCTACGAGCAGTACTTC
14	-	TRBJ2-5	TRBV5-4	-	CASSLSQPQETQYF	TGTGCCAGCAGCTTGAGTCAGCCCCAAGAGACCCAGTACTTC
15	-	TRBJ2-7	TRBV7-2	-	CASSLLPGVQDEQYF	TGTGCCAGCAGCTTATTGCCGGGAGTCCAGGACGAGCAGTACTTC
15	-	TRBJ1-1	TRBV4-1	-	CASSQETVMNTEAFF	TGCGCCAGCAGCCAAGAGACAGTTATGAACACTGAAGCTTTCTTT
14	-	TRBJ1-4	TRBV19	-	CASSMDAGRLELFF	TGTGCCAGTAGTATGGACGCCGGGCGGTTGGAACTGTTTTTT
15	-	TRBJ1-4	TRBV6-5	-	CASSYGWGSNEKLFF	TGTGCCAGCAGTTACGGCTGGGGAAGTAATGAAAAACTGTTTTTT
11	once	TRBJ2-5	TRBV28	-	CASLKMETQYF	TGTGCCAGCCTGAAGATGGAGACCCAGTACTTC
12	few	TRBJ1-2	TRBV28	-	CASTRTNYGYTF	TGTGCCAGCACCAGGACGAACTATGGCTACACCTTC
12	-	TRBJ2-7	TRBV13	-	CASSLGGAFAYF	TGTGCCAGCAGCTTAGGCGGGGCCTTTGCGTACTTC
14	once	TRBJ1-2	TRBV28	TRBD1	CASRPGTGFYGYTF	TGTGCCAGCAGGCCCGGGACAGGCTTCTATGGCTACACCTTC
13	-	TRBJ1-1	TRBV6-2/TRBV6-3	-	CASSWKGGTEAFF	TGTGCCAGCAGTTGGAAGGGTGGCACTGAAGCTTTCTTT
14	-	TRBJ1-3	TRBV2	-	CASSDREAGNTIYF	TGTGCCAGCAGTGACAGGGAAGCTGGAAACACCATATATTTT
14	once	TRBJ2-7	TRBV21-1	-	CASSPHGTGDEQYF	TGTGCCAGCAGCCCCCACGGGACAGGGGACGAGCAGTACTTC
13	-	TRBJ1-6	TRBV16	-	CASTRARDSPLHF	TGTGCCAGCACCCGGGCCAGAGACTCACCCCTCCACTTT
14	-	TRBJ1-1	TRBV28	-	CASSPPNPHGKAFF	TGTGCCAGCAGTCCACCGAACCCCCATGGCAAAGCTTTCTTT
15	-	TRBJ2-2	TRBV5-1	TRBD1	CASSRGTGNTGELFF	TGCGCCAGCAGCAGAGGGACAGGGAACACCGGGGAGCTGTTTTTT
13	-	TRBJ2-7	TRBV6-5	-	CASSHQPSYEQYF	TGTGCCAGCAGCCACCAACCTAGCTACGAGCAGTACTTC
15	-	TRBJ1-4	TRBV5-1	-	CASSLVPGSNEKLFF	TGCGCCAGCAGCTTGGTACCAGGTTCTAATGAAAAACTGTTTTTT
11	once	TRBJ2-2	TRBV7-9	-	CASSKTGELFF	TGTGCCAGCAGCAAGACCGGGGAGCTGTTTTTT
17	-	TRBJ2-3	TRBV18	TRBD2	CASSPLAGGPSTDTQYF	TGTGCCAGCTCACCACTAGCGGGAGGGCCGAGTACAGATACGCAGTATTTT
14	-	TRBJ1-1	TRBV7-2	-	CASSPGTLYTEAFF	TGTGCCAGCAGCCCAGGGACACTATACACTGAAGCTTTCTTT
16	-	TRBJ2-5	TRBV4-3	-	CASSQDTASGPETQYF	TGCGCCAGCAGCCAAGATACGGCTAGTGGCCCAGAGACCCAGTACTTC
15	-	TRBJ2-7	TRBV7-2	TRBD2	CASRLSTSGGDEQYF	TGTGCCAGCAGGCTAAGTACTAGCGGGGGGGACGAGCAGTACTTC
12	-	TRBJ1-5	TRBV12-3/TRBV12-4	-	CASTLGGTDQHF	TGTGCCAGCACCCTAGGAGGAACGGACCAGCATTTT
17	-	TRBJ2-7	TRBV5-1	TRBD1	CASSLGTPGQITYEQYF	TGCGCCAGCAGCTTGGGGACGCCGGGACAGATAACTTACGAGCAGTACTTC
12	-	TRBJ1-5	TRBV12-3/TRBV12-4	-	CASSLLTQPQHF	TGTGCCAGCAGTTTGTTAACGCAGCCCCAGCATTTT
14	-	TRBJ1-1	TRBV3-1/TRBV3-2	-	CASSQRGENTEAFF	TGTGCCAGCAGCCAACGGGGCGAGAACACTGAAGCTTTCTTT
16	-	TRBJ2-3	TRBV5-1	TRBD2	CASSQGTSGSGDTQYF	TGCGCCAGCAGCCAAGGGACTAGCGGGAGCGGAGATACGCAGTATTTT
11	-	TRBJ1-1	TRBV18	-	CASSEGFEAFF	TGTGCCAGCTCAGAGGGATTTGAAGCTTTCTTT
12	-	TRBJ2-1	TRBV5-5	-	CASSRVAGEQFF	TGTGCCAGCAGCAGGGTGGCGGGTGAGCAGTTCTTC
16	once	TRBJ1-2	TRBV6-6	-	CASSFPGGRGSYGYTF	TGTGCCAGCAGTTTCCCGGGGGGGCGCGGAAGCTATGGCTACACCTTC
13	-	TRBJ1-5	TRBV11-2	-	CASSFQSNQPQHF	TGTGCCAGCAGCTTCCAGAGTAATCAGCCCCAGCATTTT
16	-	TRBJ1-4	TRBV7-2	-	CASSLIGGRDSEKLFF	TGTGCCAGCAGCTTAATTGGGGGTCGGGATAGTGAAAAACTGTTTTTT
14	-	TRBJ2-1	TRBV9	-	CASSVAERLNEQFF	TGTGCCAGCAGCGTAGCTGAGCGGCTCAATGAGCAGTTCTTC
15	-	TRBJ2-1	TRBV7-9	TRBD1	CASSLDRGLYNEQFF	TGTGCCAGCAGCCTCGACAGGGGGCTGTACAATGAGCAGTTCTTC
15	-	TRBJ2-7	TRBV19	-	CASSHGFDSSYEQYF	TGTGCCAGTAGCCATGGCTTCGACAGCTCCTACGAGCAGTACTTC
15	few	TRBJ1-2	TRBV7-2	-	CASSSDGGSDYGYTF	TGTGCCAGCAGCTCTGACGGGGGGTCGGACTATGGCTACACCTTC
16	once	TRBJ1-2	TRBV7-9	TRBD1	CASSLAGQPSNYGYTF	TGTGCCAGCAGCTTAGCGGGACAGCCCTCTAACTATGGCTACACCTTC
12	-	TRBJ1-1	TRBV9	-	CASSVEGGKAFF	TGTGCCAGCAGCGTAGAGGGCGGGAAAGCTTTCTTT
16	-	TRBJ2-3	TRBV19	TRBD1	CASSRPGQGAGDTQYF	TGTGCCAGTAGTAGACCGGGACAGGGGGCGGGAGATACGCAGTATTTT
12	-	TRBJ2-2	TRBV30	-	CAWRGPTGELFF	TGTGCCTGGAGGGGGCCCACCGGGGAGCTGTTTTTT
15	-	TRBJ1-4	TRBV23-1	TRBD1	CASSFFQGVEEKLFF	TGCGCCAGCAGTTTTTTTCAGGGGGTCGAAGAAAAACTGTTTTTT
12	-	TRBJ1-4	TRBV10-1	-	CAPGGANEKLFF	TGCGCCCCCGGCGGGGCTAATGAAAAACTGTTTTTT
14	-	TRBJ1-2	TRBV4-3	-	CASSQNDGHYGYTF	TGCGCCAGCAGCCAGAATGACGGGCACTATGGCTACACCTTC
13	-	TRBJ2-7	TRBV6-5	-	CASSHRDIYEQYF	TGTGCCAGCAGTCACCGGGACATCTACGAGCAGTACTTC
15	-	TRBJ1-2	TRBV11-2	TRBD1	CASSLPGQGNYGYTF	TGTGCCAGCAGCTTACCGGGACAGGGTAACTATGGCTACACCTTC
15	-	TRBJ2-7	TRBV20-1	-	CSASSDVGGWYEQYF	TGCAGTGCTAGTTCGGACGTGGGAGGTTGGTACGAGCAGTACTTC
15	-	TRBJ2-7	TRBV6-2/TRBV6-3	TRBD1	CASSSSGTGNYEQYF	TGTGCCAGCAGTTCTTCCGGGACAGGGAACTACGAGCAGTACTTC
14	once	TRBJ1-4	TRBV13	-	CASSLAGVGEKLFF	TGTGCCAGCAGCTTAGCAGGGGTTGGTGAAAAACTGTTTTTT
16	-	TRBJ2-7	TRBV11-3	-	CASRRNRDTFSYEQYF	TGTGCCAGCAGGCGAAACCGGGACACATTCTCCTACGAGCAGTACTTC
16	once	TRBJ2-6	TRBV28	TRBD1	CASSFSGGSGANVLTF	TGTGCCAGCAGTTTTTCAGGGGGCTCTGGGGCCAACGTCCTGACTTTC
17	-	TRBJ2-2	TRBV19	-	CASSKGIGELGTGELFF	TGTGCCAGTAGTAAGGGCATTGGGGAGTTGGGCACCGGGGAGCTGTTTTTT
14	-	TRBJ2-1	TRBV19	-	CASTPQSSYNEQFF	TGTGCCAGTACCCCACAGAGCTCCTACAATGAGCAGTTCTTC
15	-	TRBJ1-5	TRBV7-2	-	CASSLSFRGNQPQHF	TGTGCCAGCAGCTTATCATTCAGGGGCAATCAGCCCCAGCATTTT
13	-	TRBJ1-5	TRBV6-5	-	CASSPGGHSPQHF	TGTGCCAGCAGCCCCGGGGGACATTCACCCCAGCATTTT